Each of the 20 T cell receptor beta chains below was sequenced from the same sample in a study of a mutant IDH1 vaccine in newly diagnosed glioma. These receptors have no known antigen. Only in-frame clones appear in the TCRdb table, and some are missing; sequencing was by immunoSEQ multiplex PCR. The sample has more than 55,000 clones; roughly 80% are singletons. The time point: week 5, during vaccination. In the vaccine, a single dose held 300 ug of the mutant IDH1 20-mer peptide, along with topical imiquimod. Source: PBMCs, taken from a glioma patient whose treatment included an IDH1 peptide vaccine. These receptors were collected from a woman aged 18 to 35 with glioma. Some clones in this sample may be carry-over from other donors' samples.

The chain carries TRBV6-1 and TRBJ2-5; 9 bases are a match to TRBD1. V dropped 6 bases and J dropped 5; count of bases not matched to a gene: 4. The germline V gene encodes CDR1 MNHNS and CDR2 SASEGT. The CDR3 runs 13 residues. This CDR3 is CASRDRGAETQYF. CDR3 bases: TGTGCCAGCAGGGACAGGGGAGCGGAGACCCAGTACTTC.

The chain carries TRBV29-1 and TRBJ2-1; 14 bases are a match to TRBD2. Trimming cost V 7 bases and J 8 bases; bases outside gene matches: 10. There are 15 residues in the CDR3. Germline loops: CDR1 SQVTM, CDR2 ANQGSEA. The CDR3 bases are TGCAGCGGAGACCCGGGACTAGCGGGGGCGGATGAGCAGTTCTTC. It codes for CSGDPGLAGADEQFF.

This clone has a handful of counts. The chain uses TRBV30 and TRBJ1-4; the D is unclear. The germline gives CDR1 GTSNPN, CDR2 SVGIG (reference sequence). The CDR3 is 14 residues long. Trimming stripped 0 bases from V and 0 bases from J, with 5 bases between. The CDR3 loop is CAWSVGSTNEKLFF. DNA of the CDR3: TGTGCCTGGAGTGTCGGCTCAACTAATGAAAAACTGTTTTTT.

The gene calls are TRBV18 and TRBJ2-3; 10 positions agree with TRBD2. After removal of 3 bases from V and 0 bases from J, the junction contained 21 bases not matched to a gene. Germline CDR1 and CDR2: KGHSH and LQKENI. CDR3 length: 22 amino acids. CDR3 in amino acids: CASSPYHLTSGRLAISTDTQYF. CDR3 coding DNA: TGTGCCAGCTCACCTTACCACCTGACTAGCGGGCGATTGGCGATTAGCACAGATACGCAGTATTTT.

J is TRBJ1-1 and V is TRBV10-3; TRBD1 might be the D (6 bases). The CDR3 is 14 residues long. The germline gives CDR1 ENHRY, CDR2 SYGVKD. V was pared by 4 bases and J by 1 base, with 10 bases between. In DNA, the CDR3 is TGTGCCATCAGTGCAAGGGGGAGGAACACTGAAGCTTTCTTT. Protein product: CAISARGRNTEAFF.

CDR3: CASSWQGAGEQYF. The CDR3 DNA is TGTGCCAGCAGTTGGCAGGGGGCGGGGGAGCAGTACTTC. V is TRBV27 and J is TRBJ2-7, with 8 bases lining up with TRBD1. The CDR3 is 13 residues long. Germline assignment: CDR1 MNHEY and CDR2 SMNVEV (reference sequence). V was clipped by 4 bases and J by 7 bases; unmatched bases: 6.

The rearrangement uses TRBV29-1 and TRBJ2-7; 10 positions agree with TRBD2. The CDR3 loop spans 13 amino acids. V was pared by 7 bases and J by 2 bases, with 5 bases of the junction left unmatched. From germline, CDR1 is SQVTM and CDR2 ANQGSEA. The CDR3 bases are TGCAGCGCGAGCGGGACTAGCGCCTACGAGCAGTACTTC. This sequence encodes CSASGTSAYEQYF.

The V gene is TRBV6-4, the J gene TRBJ2-6; D gene unclear. Per germline, CDR1 MRHNA and CDR2 SNTAGT. The CDR3 sequence is 14 residues long. V lost 2 bases and J 0 bases, leaving 2 bases between the germline ends. The CDR3 coding sequence is TGTGCCAGCAGTGACAACTCTGGGGCCAACGTCCTGACTTTC. This encodes CASSDNSGANVLTF.

This chain joins TRBV6-5 and TRBJ2-3, with D possibly being TRBD2 (5 bases). The CDR3 has 15 amino acids. The ends were cut back, 0 bases at V and 3 bases at J, with 10 bases in the middle. Germline values: CDR1 MNHEY, CDR2 SVGAGI. The CDR3 DNA follows: TGTGCCAGCAGTTACTCGAGGGATTGGACAGATACGCAGTATTTT. It is translated as CASSYSRDWTDTQYF.

The rearrangement links TRBV2 to TRBJ1-5; possible D gene TRBD1, 5 bases. The CDR3 has 15 residues. The V end lost 3 bases, the J end lost 4 bases, and 13 bases lay between the germline ends. Germline V lookup: CDR1 SNHLY, CDR2 FYNNEI. CDR3 DNA sequence: TGTGCCAGCAGTGAGGCCGGGACGGTGAATCAGCCCCAGCATTTT. This translates into CASSEAGTVNQPQHF.

This clone was seen only a few times. V is TRBV7-2 and J is TRBJ1-1; D is ambiguous. The V and J ends lost 1 base and 1 base respectively, with 7 bases between them. The CDR3 loop spans 14 amino acids. Germline CDR1 reads SGHTA; CDR2 reads FQGNSA. CDR3 sequence: CASSLEDGNTEAFF. CDR3 DNA: TGTGCCAGCAGCTTAGAGGACGGGAACACTGAAGCTTTCTTT.

This sequence joins TRBV29-1 and TRBJ1-3; D is unresolved. Trimming stripped 4 bases from V and 0 bases from J, with 7 bases between. The CDR3 length is 13 residues. Germline V gene lookup returns CDR1 SQVTM and CDR2 ANQGSEA. The CDR3 DNA sequence: TGCAGCGTTGCCGTGAGCTCTGGAAACACCATATATTTT. Amino acids: CSVAVSSGNTIYF.

This chain connects TRBV9 to TRBJ2-5, with 12 bases matching TRBD1. CDR3 length equals 15 residues. V dropped 5 bases and J dropped 5; count of bases not matched to a gene: 7. Germline loops: CDR1 SGDLS, CDR2 YYNGEE. The CDR3 DNA reads as TGTGCCAGCAGTTCCGGGACAGGGGGCAGGGAGACCCAGTACTTC. It encodes CASSSGTGGRETQYF.

The V and J genes are TRBV19 and TRBJ2-4; 8 bases fit TRBD2. J lost 1 base, V lost 4 bases, and 3 bases had no gene match. Per germline, CDR1 LNHDA and CDR2 SQIVND (reference sequence). The CDR3 covers 15 residues. CDR3 bases: TGTGCCAGTAGTACAGCGGGAGCGGCCAAAAACATTCAGTACTTC. Its translation: CASSTAGAAKNIQYF.

The DNA of the CDR3 is TGTGCCAGCAGCCGGCAGGGATTAGGTGAAAAACTGTTTTTT. This translates into CASSRQGLGEKLFF. The rearrangement links TRBV7-2 to TRBJ1-4; D is possibly TRBD1 (5 bases). The V gene lost 5 bases and the J gene lost 7 bases, with 14 bases spanning the gap. From germline, CDR1 is SGHTA and CDR2 FQGNSA. There are 14 residues in the CDR3.

This chain connects TRBV2 to TRBJ1-4; D unresolved. Trimming removed 1 base from V and 4 bases from J, with 7 bases in between. CDR3 length: 14 residues. Germline V gene data show CDR1 as SNHLY and CDR2 as FYNNEI. The CDR3 sequence: CASSEGGYNEKLFF. CDR3 nucleotides: TGTGCCAGCAGTGAAGGGGGTTATAATGAAAAACTGTTTTTT.

The chain carries TRBV7-9 and TRBJ2-7; the D is unclear. The germline CDR1 and CDR2 sequences are SEHNR and FQNEAQ (reference sequence). This CDR3 spans 13 amino acids. The germline V and J ends were trimmed by 5 bases and 1 base, with 9 bases remaining between them. The CDR3 protein is CASSRTDSYEQYF. The CDR3 DNA reads as TGTGCCAGCAGCCGGACGGATTCCTACGAGCAGTACTTC.

V and J are TRBV14 and TRBJ1-4; 7 positions match TRBD1. The V segment lost 1 base and the J segment 5 bases; nucleotides outside the gene matches: 7. Germline lookup yields CDR1 SGHDN and CDR2 FVKESK. The CDR3 runs to 16 residues. The CDR3 nucleotides read TGTGCCAGCAGCCAAGTGATGGGACAGAGAAATGAAAAACTGTTTTTT. Its translation: CASSQVMGQRNEKLFF.

This chain uses TRBV30 with TRBJ2-3; D gene unclear. There are 12 residues in the CDR3. The germline gives CDR1 GTSNPN, CDR2 SVGIG (reference sequence). V shed 6 bases and J shed 1 base, with 8 bases lying between them. The CDR3 reads CACMDGTDTQYF. The CDR3 DNA follows: TGTGCCTGCATGGACGGCACAGATACGCAGTATTTT.

The chain recombines TRBV7-3 with TRBJ1-2; D may be TRBD1 (6 bases). The V end lost 3 bases, the J end lost 5 bases, and 10 bases lay between the germline ends. Germline CDR1 reads SGHTA; CDR2 reads FQGTGA. There are 13 residues in the CDR3. Here the CDR3 DNA reads TGTGCCAGCAGCTTGGACAGAGGATATGGCTACACCTTC. Translating gives CASSLDRGYGYTF.